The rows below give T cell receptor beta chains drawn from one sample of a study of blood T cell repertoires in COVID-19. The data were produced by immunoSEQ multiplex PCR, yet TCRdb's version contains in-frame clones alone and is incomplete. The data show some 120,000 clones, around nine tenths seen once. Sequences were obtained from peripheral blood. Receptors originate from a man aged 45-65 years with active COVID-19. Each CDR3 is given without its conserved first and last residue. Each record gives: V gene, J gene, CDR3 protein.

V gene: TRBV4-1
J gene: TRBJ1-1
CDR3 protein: ASSQVFWPKNTEAF

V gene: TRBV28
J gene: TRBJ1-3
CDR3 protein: ASSSGGAGLSGNTIY

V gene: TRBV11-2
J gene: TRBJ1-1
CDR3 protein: ASSRTGLLEAF

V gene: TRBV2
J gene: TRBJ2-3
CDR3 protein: ASSADTQY

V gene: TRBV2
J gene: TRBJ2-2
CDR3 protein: ASKGGNTGELF

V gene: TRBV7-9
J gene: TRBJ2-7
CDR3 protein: ASSPRPLAESSYEQY

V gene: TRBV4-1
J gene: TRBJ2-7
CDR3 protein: ASSQLQLAGKYEQY

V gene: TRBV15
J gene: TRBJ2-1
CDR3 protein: ATSSVAGGPGNEQF

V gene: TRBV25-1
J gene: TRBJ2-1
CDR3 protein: ASSELRTGGLHEQF

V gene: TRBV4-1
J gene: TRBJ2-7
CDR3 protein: ASSLLGQGDYEQY

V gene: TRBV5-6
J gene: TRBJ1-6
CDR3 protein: ASSWLTGQSNSPLH

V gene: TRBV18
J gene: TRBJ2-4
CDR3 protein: ASSPPSGVAKNIQY

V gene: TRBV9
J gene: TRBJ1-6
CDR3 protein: ASSVSGTADSPLH

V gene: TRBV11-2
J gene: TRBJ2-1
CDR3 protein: ASSLGGGAYNEQF

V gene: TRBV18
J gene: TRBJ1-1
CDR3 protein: ASSPLPGTEAF

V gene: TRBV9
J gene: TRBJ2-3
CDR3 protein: ASSTGYGTDTQY

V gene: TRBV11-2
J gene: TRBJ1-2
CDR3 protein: ASNRDTLNYGYT

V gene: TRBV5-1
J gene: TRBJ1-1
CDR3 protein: ASSPRTGTAGTEAF

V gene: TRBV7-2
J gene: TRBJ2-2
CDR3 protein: ASSQGGPDTGELF

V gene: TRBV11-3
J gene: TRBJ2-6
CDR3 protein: ASSPQGSGANVLT

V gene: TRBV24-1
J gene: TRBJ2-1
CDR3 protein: AIQKTSGDQDYNEQF

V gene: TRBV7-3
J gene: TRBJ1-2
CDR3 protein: ASSAGQGYGYT

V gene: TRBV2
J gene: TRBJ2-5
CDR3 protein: ASRTGDGETQY

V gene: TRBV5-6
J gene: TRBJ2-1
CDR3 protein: ASSWGGSGEQF

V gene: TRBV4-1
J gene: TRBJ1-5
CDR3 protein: ASSQDLSLSNQPQH

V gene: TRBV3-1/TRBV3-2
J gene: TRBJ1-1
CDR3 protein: ASSLKPTGRTEAF

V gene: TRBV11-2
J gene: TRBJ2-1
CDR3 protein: ASRGIEQF

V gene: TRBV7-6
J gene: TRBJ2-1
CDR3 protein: ASSLVAREQF

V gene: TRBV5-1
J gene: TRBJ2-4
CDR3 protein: ASSFGPSKGDIQY

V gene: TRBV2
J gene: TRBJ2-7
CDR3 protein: ASSEWMDLY

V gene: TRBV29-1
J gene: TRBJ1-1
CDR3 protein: SVGQGDTEAF

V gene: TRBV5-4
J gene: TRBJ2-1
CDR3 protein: ASSLPLLAGGRNRGEQF

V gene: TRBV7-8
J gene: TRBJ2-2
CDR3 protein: ASSLSGGAAGELF

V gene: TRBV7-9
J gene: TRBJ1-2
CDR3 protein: ASSLAQGAVIGYT

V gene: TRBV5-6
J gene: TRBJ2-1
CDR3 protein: ASSFLDGTGSF

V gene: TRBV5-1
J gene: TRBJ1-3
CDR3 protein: ASSVGPGAFSGNTIY

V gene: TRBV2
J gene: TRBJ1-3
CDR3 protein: ASSVDTSSGNTIY

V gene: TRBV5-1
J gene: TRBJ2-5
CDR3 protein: ASSGGTLQETQY

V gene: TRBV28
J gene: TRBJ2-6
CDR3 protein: ASSITGLLSSGANVLT

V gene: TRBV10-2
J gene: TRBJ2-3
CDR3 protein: ASSWGGSTDTQY

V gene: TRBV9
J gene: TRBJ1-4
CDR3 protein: ASSVAVEQGAAIVGKLF

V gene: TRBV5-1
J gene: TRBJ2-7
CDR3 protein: ASSWQGGEQY

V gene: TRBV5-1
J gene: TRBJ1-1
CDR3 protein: ASGSTEMNTEAF

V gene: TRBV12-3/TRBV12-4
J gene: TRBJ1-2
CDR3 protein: ASILRAAGAYT

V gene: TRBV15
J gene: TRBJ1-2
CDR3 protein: ATSSTGGPGVGYT

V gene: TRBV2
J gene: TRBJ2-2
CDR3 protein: ASSQMEAGELF

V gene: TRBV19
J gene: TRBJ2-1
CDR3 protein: ASSKSAGSHNEQF

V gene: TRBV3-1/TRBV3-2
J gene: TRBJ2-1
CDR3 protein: ASQGGGGAHNEQF

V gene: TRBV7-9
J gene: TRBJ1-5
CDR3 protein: ASSYRREAFSNQPQH

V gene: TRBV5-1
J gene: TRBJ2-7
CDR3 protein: ASSRTSGGYLEQY

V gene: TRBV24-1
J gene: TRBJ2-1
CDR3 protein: ATSGHLPDNEQF

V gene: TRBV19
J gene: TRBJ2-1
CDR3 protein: ASSTPTSAVGFNEQF

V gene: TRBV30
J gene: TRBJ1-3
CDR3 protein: AWSASGGAPGNTIY

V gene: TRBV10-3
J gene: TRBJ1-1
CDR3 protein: AITLDKATEAF

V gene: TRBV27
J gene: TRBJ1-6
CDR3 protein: ASTFQGPTNPLH

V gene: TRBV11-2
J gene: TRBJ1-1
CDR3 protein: ASSPPGAGLNTEAF

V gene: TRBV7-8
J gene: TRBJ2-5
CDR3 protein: ASRMGLQETQY

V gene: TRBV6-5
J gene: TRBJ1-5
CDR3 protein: ASSYRQDNQPQH

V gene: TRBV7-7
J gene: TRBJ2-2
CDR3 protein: ASSLLAGEAGELF